This paragraph covers one T cell receptor (beta chain) sequence. Those enrolled, adults aged about 18 to 95 years, came from under 25 US areas. These data belong to a study of blood T cell repertoires in COVID-19. Per the germline V gene, CDR1 is KGHDR and CDR2 is SFDVKD. V lost 7 bases and J 5 bases, leaving 16 bases between the germline ends. This CDR3 comprises 14 residues. Sequenced by immunoSEQ multiplex PCR; TCRdb stores in-frame clones only, minus some. This table has over 350,000 clones, 70% to 90% appearing once. The sequence was collected from a woman younger than 30 who had recovered from COVID-19. The chain has TRBV24-1 and TRBJ1-2, with a weak D call TRBD1 (6 bases). Sequenced: PBMCs or T cells enriched from blood (not recorded which). The CDR3 is CATSPGQLPYGYTF. The CDR3 DNA sequence: TGTGCCACCAGCCCGGGACAACTCCCTTATGGCTACACCTTC.